This entry describes one T cell receptor beta chain. Its antigen is undetermined. Germline CDR1 is MNHEY and CDR2 is SVGAGI. V dropped 4 bases and J dropped 3; count of bases not matched to a gene: 3. This CDR3 spans 14 amino acids. Produced via immunoSEQ multiplex PCR; TCRdb's table is partial and in-frame only. The top ten clones hold approximately 7.9% of a sample with 120,000 or so clones, 90% of them seen once. This specimen belongs to a study of T cell responses to AZD1222 COVID-19 vaccine. Study-level findings and limits: Among vaccine-associated CD4 TCRs, coverage spanned spike, with dominance at 160-218 and 743-854. It was only after the peak T cell response that any repertoires were sampled. Spike-specific TCR depth and breadth grew after two AZD1222 doses.

The V and J genes are TRBV6-5 and TRBJ2-1, with TRBD1 identical over 7 bases. The sequencing used peripheral blood, collected on day 0 of AZD1222 vaccination. The origin of this receptor is an adult in good health. Written as DNA, the CDR3 is TGTGCCAGCAGTTTGGGACAGAGCTACAATGAGCAGTTCTTC. It specifies CASSLGQSYNEQFF.